The clone carrying this TCR beta chain was detected ten times or more. Its target is unknown. This sample stems from a study of prognosis after radiotherapy for stage I lung cancer. Study in general: Without exception, patients with non-small cell lung cancer were deemed medically inoperable.

Findings and limits, study-wide: Before stereotactic body radiation therapy the median unique TCR clone count was some 9,900, and afterwards it fell to 5,500 to 8,000. Patients without metastases reportedly showed TRBV and TRBJ gene usage unlike that of patients with metastases. It is unknown whether the expanded TCR clones recognize the tumor.

Starting from genomic DNA, TCR beta CDR3 was amplified through two-round multiplex PCR. Gene-specific TRBV and TRBJ primers were used in PCR round one. TCRdb itself ran the multiplex PCR reads through MiXCR, one entry per CDR3 protein. The sample holds 14,000 or so distinct CDR3 sequences, roughly 52% seen once. The CDR3 runs to 16 residues. Trimming pared 3 bases from V and 6 bases from J, leaving 17 bases between. Germline assignment: CDR1 MGHDK and CDR2 SYGVNS. The receptor was derived from a donor over 45 with non-small cell lung cancer. The J gene is TRBJ1-4, the V gene TRBV25-1; D unclear. Sequencing used PBMCs, obtained before or after stereotactic body radiation therapy (not recorded which). CDR3 sequence reads: CASSEGLGVGDEKLFF. The DNA of the CDR3 is TGTGCCAGCAGTGAGGGTCTCGGGGTTGGGGATGAAAAACTGTTTTTT.